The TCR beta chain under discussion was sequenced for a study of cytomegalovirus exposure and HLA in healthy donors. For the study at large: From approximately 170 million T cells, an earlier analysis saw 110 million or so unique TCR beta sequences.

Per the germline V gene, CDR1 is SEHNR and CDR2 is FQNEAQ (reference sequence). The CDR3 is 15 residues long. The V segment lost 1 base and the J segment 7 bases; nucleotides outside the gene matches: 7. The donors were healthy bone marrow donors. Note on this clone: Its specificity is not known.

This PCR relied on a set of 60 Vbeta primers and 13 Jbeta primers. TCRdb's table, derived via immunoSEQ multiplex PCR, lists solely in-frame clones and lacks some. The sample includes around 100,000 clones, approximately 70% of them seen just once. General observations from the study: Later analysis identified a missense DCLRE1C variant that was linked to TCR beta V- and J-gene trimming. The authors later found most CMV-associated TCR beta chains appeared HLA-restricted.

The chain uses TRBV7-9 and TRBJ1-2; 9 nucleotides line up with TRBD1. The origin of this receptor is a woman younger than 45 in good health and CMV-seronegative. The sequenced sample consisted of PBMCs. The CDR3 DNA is TGTGCCAGCAGCTTAGTTGACAGGGGGATTAGTGGCTACACCTTC. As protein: CASSLVDRGISGYTF. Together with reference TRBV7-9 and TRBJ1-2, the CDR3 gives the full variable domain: DTGVSQNPRHKITKRGQNVTFRCDPISEHNRLYWYRQTLGQGPEFLTYFQNEAQLEKSRLLSDRFSAERPKGSFSTLEIQRTEQGDSAMYLCASSLVDRGISGYTFGSGTRLTVV.